These 27 T cell receptor beta chains share one sample of origin, sequenced in a study of blood T cell repertoires in COVID-19 (dated by TCRdb to between 2020 and 2021). The library was generated by the immunoSEQ multiplex PCR assay. TCRdb retrieved this table from immuneACCESS and kept in-frame rearrangements only. Not all clones are present; in checked studies, unresolved V genes account for under half, and no reason is known for the remainder. In this sample the table shows a few hundred thousand clones, approximately 92% of which occur a single time. The ten largest clones represent roughly 0.99% of the sample. The sequencing sample was made of PBMCs or T cells enriched from blood (not recorded which). Receptor source: a man between 18 and 29 years old who had recovered from COVID-19.

The genes are TRBV28 and TRBJ2-3, with D perhaps matching TRBD2 (5 bases). The CDR3 runs to 14 residues. The V and J ends lost 6 bases and 2 bases respectively, with 12 bases between them. Germline V gene lookup returns CDR1 MDHEN and CDR2 SYDVKM. The CDR3 sequence: CASRPGLATDTQYF. The CDR3 DNA follows: TGTGCCAGCAGGCCAGGACTTGCCACAGATACGCAGTATTTT.

The genes are TRBV9 and TRBJ1-3; 9 positions agree with TRBD1. The V and J ends lost 0 bases and 11 bases, in that order; junction bases with no gene match: 12. Germline V gene sequence: CDR1 SGDLS, CDR2 YYNGEE. This CDR3 is built from 16 residues. Here the CDR3 reads CASSVAGTGLGDAIYF. In DNA, the CDR3 is TGTGCCAGCAGCGTAGCAGGGACAGGGTTGGGGGACGCCATATATTTT.

This clone has a handful of counts. This rearrangement joins TRBV3-1 (or the pseudogene TRBV3-2) to TRBJ2-7; D unclear. V was clipped by 4 bases and J by 0 bases, with 10 bases between them. CDR3 length equals 14 residues. Germline V CDR1 and CDR2: LGHDT, YNNKEL (reference sequence). The CDR3 sequence: CASSLSRSSYEQYF. The CDR3, as DNA: TGTGCCAGCAGCCTCTCGCGGAGCTCCTACGAGCAGTACTTC.

The chain has TRBV19 and TRBJ2-1, with TRBD1 matching over 9 bases. With V trimmed by 9 bases and J by 12 bases, 6 bases remained unmatched. CDR3 length: 11 amino acids. Germline CDR1 reads LNHDA; CDR2 reads SQIVND (reference sequence). DNA for the CDR3: TGTGCCAGGAGACAGGGGGGGGTGCAGTTCTTC. Amino acid sequence: CARRQGGVQFF.

The rearrangement links TRBV7-2 to TRBJ1-6; D is undetermined. V lost 5 bases and J 4 bases, leaving 6 bases between the germline ends. The CDR3 runs 13 residues. Looked up from germline, CDR1 is SGHTA and CDR2 is FQGNSA. CDR3 sequence reads: CASSTQYNSPLHF. The CDR3 DNA reads TGTGCCAGCAGCACACAATATAATTCACCCCTCCACTTT.

This clone was seen a single time. This chain links TRBV15 with TRBJ2-2; 9 bases are a match to TRBD1. This CDR3 is built from 15 residues. Germline V gene sequence: CDR1 LNHNV, CDR2 YYDKDF (reference sequence). V shed 0 bases and J 8 bases; nucleotides not matched to a gene: 4. The CDR3 reads CATSRDHRGLGELFF. As DNA, the CDR3 is TGTGCCACCAGCAGAGATCACAGGGGGCTGGGGGAGCTGTTTTTT.

The chain couples TRBV4-1 to TRBJ2-1, with D perhaps matching TRBD1 (5 bases). Looked up from germline, CDR1 is MGHRA and CDR2 is YSYEKL. There are 16 residues in the CDR3. V shed 1 base and J shed 2 bases, with 12 bases lying between them. CDR3 DNA sequence: TGCGCCAGCAGCCAAGCTAGGGGCTTGGCCTACAATGAGCAGTTCTTC. It codes for CASSQARGLAYNEQFF.

V usage is TRBV6-5 and J usage is TRBJ1-1; D gene ambiguous. Trimming removed 6 bases from V and 10 bases from J, with 15 bases in between. CDR3 length equals 12 residues. The V gene's germline CDR1 is MNHEY and CDR2 SVGAGI. In DNA, the CDR3 is TGTGCCAGCAGAACACAACAGTCCCGAGCTTTCTTT. Amino acids: CASRTQQSRAFF.

The chain has TRBV4-1 and TRBJ2-3; D is uncertain. Germline CDR1 reads MGHRA; CDR2 reads YSYEKL. This CDR3 contains 16 residues. Between the trimmed V and J ends, which lost 5 bases and 0 bases, there was a span of 15 bases. In DNA form, the CDR3 reads TGCGCCAGCAGCAAAGGCACCCCACAGAGCACAGATACGCAGTATTTT. Translated, it gives CASSKGTPQSTDTQYF.

The chain combines TRBV7-2 with TRBJ1-6; possibly TRBD1 for D (6 bases). The CDR3 consists of 15 residues. With 1 base removed from V and 8 bases from J, the gap between germline ends came to 12 bases. CDR1 is SGHTA and CDR2 is FQGNSA in the germline V gene. Here the CDR3 DNA reads TGTGCCAGCAGCTTAGACGGGACACGGCATTCACCCCTCCACTTT. This gives the protein CASSLDGTRHSPLHF.

The sample holds one count of this clone. This rearrangement joins TRBV21-1 to TRBJ1-1; TRBD1 was called by the table and not checked on the DNA. TRBV21-1 is a pseudogene. The CDR3 has 15 amino acids. In DNA form, the CDR3 reads TGTGCCAGCAGCAACAAGAGGGGGCGCGACACTGAAGCTTTCTTT. It is translated as CASSNKRGRDTEAFF.

The chain recombines TRBV19 with TRBJ1-5; 10 nucleotides match TRBD1. V gave up 6 bases and J gave up 5 bases; unmatched junction bases: 10. The CDR3 spans 16 residues. The V gene's germline CDR1 is LNHDA and CDR2 SQIVND (reference sequence). This CDR3 reads CASRTGGNQFHQPQHF. The CDR3, as DNA: TGTGCCAGTAGGACAGGGGGCAATCAGTTTCATCAGCCCCAGCATTTT. Full variable domain (missing parts from reference TRBV19 and TRBJ1-5): DGGITQSPKYLFRKEGQNVTLSCEQNLNHDAMYWYRQDPGQGLRLIYYSQIVNDFQKGDIAEGYSVSREKKESFPLTVTSAQKNPTAFYLCASRTGGNQFHQPQHFGDGTRLSIL.

The chain employs TRBV20-1 and TRBJ2-3, with 9 positions matching TRBD2. This CDR3 is built from 16 residues. Germline assignment: CDR1 DFQATT and CDR2 SNEGSKA (reference sequence). J was trimmed by 5 bases and V by 3 bases; bases with no gene match: 12. The DNA of the CDR3 is TGCAGTGCTAGTGGGCCTAGCGGGGACCTAGGAGATACGCAGTATTTT. Protein sequence: CSASGPSGDLGDTQYF.

The chain joins TRBV18 to TRBJ2-7, with a possible D match to TRBD2 (7 bases). This CDR3 region has 15 residues. Trimming left V 4 bases short and J 3 bases short, with 16 bases between. Germline CDR1 KGHSH, CDR2 LQKENI. The CDR3 bases are TGTGCCAGCTCACGAATAGGGGGGGCAATCTACGAGCAGTACTTC. It yields the protein CASSRIGGAIYEQYF.

The V and J genes are TRBV24-1 and TRBJ2-1; a weak D match, TRBD2 (8 bases). The V and J ends lost 4 bases and 15 bases respectively, with 27 bases between them. The CDR3 is 16 residues long. Germline V gene lookup returns CDR1 KGHDR and CDR2 SFDVKD. In DNA, the CDR3 is TGTGCCACCAGTGAAAACAGGGGCCTTGCAGGCGGGAGGCGGTTCTTC. This gives the protein CATSENRGLAGGRRFF.

This clone has a handful of counts. The chain joins TRBV7-9 to TRBJ2-7; 8 bases line up with TRBD1. V shed 5 bases, J shed 5 bases, and the junction held 11 bases outside the gene matches. The germline CDR1 and CDR2 sequences are SEHNR and FQNEAQ (reference sequence). The CDR3 extends over 15 amino acids. CDR3 protein: CASSQEDRVRHEQYF. CDR3 coding DNA: TGTGCCAGCAGCCAGGAGGACAGGGTTCGGCACGAGCAGTACTTC.

The chain uses TRBV7-8 and TRBJ2-7; D might be TRBD1 (5 bases). Trimming removed 0 bases from V and 4 bases from J, with 10 bases in between. This CDR3 has 14 residues. Germline-derived CDR1 and CDR2 are SGHVS and FQNEAQ. The CDR3 region is CASSLATQGYEQYF. The CDR3 region has the DNA TGTGCCAGCAGCTTAGCGACCCAGGGATACGAGCAGTACTTC.

This chain uses TRBV27 with TRBJ1-5; D not certain. Germline V lookup: CDR1 MNHEY, CDR2 SMNVEV (reference sequence). The ends were cut back, 3 bases at V and 7 bases at J, with 16 bases in the middle. The CDR3 is made up of 15 amino acids. CDR3 in amino acids: CASSLSIVRRQPQHF. Here the CDR3 DNA reads TGTGCCAGCAGTTTGTCGATTGTGAGGAGGCAGCCCCAGCATTTT.

V is TRBV19 and J is TRBJ2-2; no definite D call. V dropped 3 bases and J dropped 8 bases, with 4 bases sitting between them. In germline, CDR1 is LNHDA, CDR2 SQIVND (reference sequence). This CDR3 has 11 residues. The CDR3 loop is CASSILGELFF. CDR3 DNA sequence: TGTGCCAGTAGTATTCTAGGGGAGCTGTTTTTT.

The V and J genes are TRBV28 and TRBJ1-1, with D perhaps matching TRBD1 (5 bases). This CDR3 is built from 14 residues. With 5 bases removed from V and 8 bases from J, the gap between germline ends came to 18 bases. Per germline, CDR1 MDHEN and CDR2 SYDVKM. The CDR3 DNA reads TGTGCCAGCAGTACCGTGGCAGGGTTTTACGAAGCTTTCTTT. Amino acid sequence: CASSTVAGFYEAFF. The full variable domain, in which reference TRBV28 and TRBJ1-1 provide the parts outside the CDR3, is DVKVTQSSRYLVKRTGEKVFLECVQDMDHENMFWYRQDPGLGLRLIYFSYDVKMKEKGDIPEGYSVSREKKERFSLILESASTNQTSMYLCASSTVAGFYEAFFGQGTRLTVV.

V usage is TRBV7-9 and J usage is TRBJ2-7; D ambiguous. Trimming shortened V by 11 bases and J by 3 bases, and 14 bases separated the two germline ends. The germline gives CDR1 SEHNR, CDR2 FQNEAQ (reference sequence). CDR3 size: 12 residues. CDR3 amino acids: CASGSNLYEQYF. The CDR3 region has the DNA TGTGCCTCGGGTTCGAATCTCTACGAGCAGTACTTC.

The table lists this clone with a few counts. The chain has TRBV28 and TRBJ2-3, with a weak D call TRBD1 (6 bases). The CDR3 loop spans 16 amino acids. Trimming removed 1 base at V and 0 bases at J, with 11 bases between. Germline V gene lookup returns CDR1 MDHEN and CDR2 SYDVKM. The CDR3 nucleotides are TGTGCCAGCAGTTTATTCGACAGGCTGAGCACAGATACGCAGTATTTT. Residues: CASSLFDRLSTDTQYF.

This clone was counted ten times or more. This sequence joins TRBV19 and TRBJ2-5; 9 bases agree with TRBD1. Germline-derived CDR1 and CDR2 are LNHDA and SQIVND (reference sequence). CDR3 size: 16 residues. Trimming cost V 5 bases and J 1 base; bases outside gene matches: 8. CDR3 sequence reads: CASSGGTGHAQETQYF. The DNA of the CDR3 is TGTGCCAGTAGTGGGGGGACAGGGCACGCCCAAGAGACCCAGTACTTC. Full variable domain (missing parts from reference TRBV19 and TRBJ2-5): DGGITQSPKYLFRKEGQNVTLSCEQNLNHDAMYWYRQDPGQGLRLIYYSQIVNDFQKGDIAEGYSVSREKKESFPLTVTSAQKNPTAFYLCASSGGTGHAQETQYFGPGTRLLVL.

This clone came up once. V usage is TRBV5-1 and J usage is TRBJ1-4; TRBD1 matches 9 bases. Trimming took 4 bases from V and 8 from J; bases not matched to a gene: 9. Germline CDR1 SGHRS, CDR2 YFSETQ. The length of the CDR3 is 15 residues. The chain's CDR3 is CASSGGTGTREKLFF. In nucleotides, the CDR3 is TGCGCCAGCAGCGGGGGGACAGGGACTAGGGAAAAACTGTTTTTT.

The chain links TRBV6-5 to TRBJ2-7, with 7 nucleotides matching TRBD1. This CDR3 has 14 residues. The germline gives CDR1 MNHEY, CDR2 SVGAGI. V shed 6 bases and J 0 bases; nucleotides not matched to a gene: 5. The chain's CDR3 is CASRKTGPSYEQYF. CDR3 bases: TGTGCCAGCAGAAAGACAGGGCCCTCCTACGAGCAGTACTTC.

This clone showed up just once. The chain carries TRBV6-2 or TRBV6-3 and TRBJ1-6; perhaps TRBD1 as D (6 bases). The V and J ends lost 0 bases and 5 bases respectively, with 11 bases between them. Per germline, CDR1 MNHEY and CDR2 SVGEGT. The CDR3 length is 16 residues. The CDR3 DNA reads as TGTGCCAGCAGTTACTCCCAGGGGCAGCATAATTCACCCCTCCACTTT. Amino acid sequence: CASSYSQGQHNSPLHF.

The chain couples TRBV3-1 (or the pseudogene TRBV3-2) to TRBJ1-2; 7 positions agree with TRBD1. This CDR3 is 13 amino acids long. After removal of 1 base from V and 5 bases from J, the junction contained 1 base not matched to a gene. From germline, CDR1 is LGHDT and CDR2 YNNKEL (reference sequence). DNA of the CDR3: TGTGCCAGCAGCCAAGCACAGGGGTATGGCTACACCTTC. Translated: CASSQAQGYGYTF.